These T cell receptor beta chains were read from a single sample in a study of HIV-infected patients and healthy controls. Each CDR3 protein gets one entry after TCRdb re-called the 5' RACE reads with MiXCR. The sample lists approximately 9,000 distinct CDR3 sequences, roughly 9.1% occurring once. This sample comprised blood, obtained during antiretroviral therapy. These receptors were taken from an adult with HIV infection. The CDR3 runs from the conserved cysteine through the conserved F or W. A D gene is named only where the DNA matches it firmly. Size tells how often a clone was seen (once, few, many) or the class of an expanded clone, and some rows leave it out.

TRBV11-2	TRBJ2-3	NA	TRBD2	TGTGCCAGCAGCTCCCGTGGGGGACTAGCGGGGGAACTCACAGATACGCAGTATTTT	CASSSRGGLAGELTDTQYF
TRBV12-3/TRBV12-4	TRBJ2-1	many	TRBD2	TGTGCCAGCAGTTTAGCCTCATCCGGGCGGGGGGGCCAGTTCTTC	CASSLASSGRGGQFF
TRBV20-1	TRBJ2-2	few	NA	TGCAGTGCTAGGTCCGGGCACACCGGGGAGCTGTTTTTT	CSARSGHTGELFF
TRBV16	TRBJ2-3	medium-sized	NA	TGTGCCAGCAGCCAATCCCTGGGCGCGGTGACTAGCACAGATACGCAGTATTTT	CASSQSLGAVTSTDTQYF
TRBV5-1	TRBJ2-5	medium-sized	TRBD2	TGCGCCAGCAGCTCGACTAGCGGCCAAGAGACCCAGTACTTC	CASSSTSGQETQYF
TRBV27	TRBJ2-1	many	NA	TGTGCCAGCTCCTTAGGGGCGGGCGAGGGGAATGAGCAGTTCTTC	CASSLGAGEGNEQFF
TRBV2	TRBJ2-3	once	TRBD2	TGTGCCAGCAGTGCTACTAGCGGGGGGAGCACAGATACGCAGTATTTT	CASSATSGGSTDTQYF
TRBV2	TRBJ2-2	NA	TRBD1	TGTGCCAGCAGTGCCGACAGGGCCACCGGGGAGCTGTTTTTT	CASSADRATGELFF
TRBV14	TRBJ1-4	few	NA	TGTGCCAGCAGCCAGAGGCAACGAAGGACCGTGGGGAATGAAAAACTGTTTTTT	CASSQRQRRTVGNEKLFF
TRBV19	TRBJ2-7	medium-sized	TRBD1	TGTGCCAGTAGTGGGGGGACAGGGCCTCGGGAGCAGTACTTC	CASSGGTGPREQYF
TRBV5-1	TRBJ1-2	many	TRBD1	TGCGCCAGCAGCCGGGGGACAGGGGGCTATGGCTACACCTTC	CASSRGTGGYGYTF
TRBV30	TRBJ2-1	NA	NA	TGTGCCTGGACCCCCCTCCCGGAGGGGGCGAGTATCTTC	CAWTPLPEGASIF
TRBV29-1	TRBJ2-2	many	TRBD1	TGCAGCGTGCCCAAGGGGGCGCGAACCGGGGAGCTGTTTTTT	CSVPKGARTGELFF
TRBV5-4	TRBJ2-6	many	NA	TGTGCCAGCAGATACGGACTGGAAGTCTCTGGGGCCAACGTCCTGACTTTC	CASRYGLEVSGANVLTF
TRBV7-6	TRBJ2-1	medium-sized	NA	TGTGCCAGCAGCTTAGCGATGGACTCGACCTACAATGAGCAGTTCTTC	CASSLAMDSTYNEQFF
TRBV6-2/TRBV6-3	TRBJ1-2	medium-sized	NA	TGTGCCAGCAGTTACTCCGGGGACTATGGCTACACCTTC	CASSYSGDYGYTF
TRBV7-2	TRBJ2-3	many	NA	TGTGCCAGCAGCTTGGGCCTCTACACAGATACGCAGTATTTT	CASSLGLYTDTQYF
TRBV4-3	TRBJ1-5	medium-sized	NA	TGCGCCAGCAGCCAAGCACCCGCTAATCAGCCCCAGCATTTT	CASSQAPANQPQHF
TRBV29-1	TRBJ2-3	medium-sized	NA	TGCAGCGTTGTCCCGGGGTCAGCTAGCACAGATACGCAGTATTTT	CSVVPGSASTDTQYF
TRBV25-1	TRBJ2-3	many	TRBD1	TGTGCCAGCAGTGAGGCCGTGGGACAGGGGTCCCTGGGAGATACGCAGTATTTT	CASSEAVGQGSLGDTQYF
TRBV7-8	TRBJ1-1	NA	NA	TGTGCCAGCAGCTTAGTTAGGGGGGGCGTAGCTTTCTTT	CASSLVRGGVAFF
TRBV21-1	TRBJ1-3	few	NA	TGTGCCAGCAGCCCACCGGGACAGCGAGTTAACACCATATATTTT	CASSPPGQRVNTIYF
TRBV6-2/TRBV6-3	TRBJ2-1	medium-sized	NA	TGTGCCAGCAGTTACTCTTACAATGAGCAGTTCTTC	CASSYSYNEQFF
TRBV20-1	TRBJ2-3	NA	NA	TGCAGTGCTAGAGGGGCTAGCACAGATACGCAGTATTTT	CSARGASTDTQYF
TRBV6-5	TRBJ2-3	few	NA	TGTGCCAGCAGTTCGACAGGAAAGACAGATACGCAGTATTTT	CASSSTGKTDTQYF
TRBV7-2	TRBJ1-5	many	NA	TGTGCCAGCAGCTTATTAGGGGAGGGTCAGCCCCAGCATTTT	CASSLLGEGQPQHF
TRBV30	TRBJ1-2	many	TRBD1	TGTGCCTGGAGTGTACAGGGGACTCCCGGCTATGGCTACACCTTC	CAWSVQGTPGYGYTF
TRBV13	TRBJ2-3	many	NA	TGTGCCAGCAGCAGAGGGGAGGGGGCCGGCACAGATACGCAGTATTTT	CASSRGEGAGTDTQYF
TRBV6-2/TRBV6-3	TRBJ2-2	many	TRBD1	TGTGCCAGCAGTGACAGGGGGCGAGGTACCGGGGAGCTGTTTTTT	CASSDRGRGTGELFF
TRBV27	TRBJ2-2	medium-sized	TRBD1	TGTGCCAGCAGTTTCAGGGGGCGGGGGAACACCGGGGAGCTGTTTTTT	CASSFRGRGNTGELFF
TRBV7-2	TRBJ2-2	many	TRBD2	TGTGCCAGCAGCCGGGGGGGCGTCACCGGGGAGCTGTTTTTT	CASSRGGVTGELFF
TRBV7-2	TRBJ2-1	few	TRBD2	TGTGCCAGCAGCTACTACGGGGGGAGCTCCTACAATGAGCAGTTCTTC	CASSYYGGSSYNEQFF
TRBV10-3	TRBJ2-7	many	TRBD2	TGTGCCATCAGTGAGCCGGGACTAGAGGGATACGAGCAGTACTTC	CAISEPGLEGYEQYF
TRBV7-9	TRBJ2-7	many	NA	TGTGCCAGCAGTTTCACCGGGTCGGAGGCCGAGCAGTACTTC	CASSFTGSEAEQYF
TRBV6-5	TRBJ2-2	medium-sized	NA	TGTGCCAGCAGTTACGGTTTCGGAGGGGACACCGGGGAGCTGTTTTTT	CASSYGFGGDTGELFF
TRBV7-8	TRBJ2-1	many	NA	TGTGCCAGCAGCGAGGGGGGGACCCTAACCTACAATGAGCAGTTCTTC	CASSEGGTLTYNEQFF
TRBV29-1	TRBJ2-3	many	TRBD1	TGCAGCGTTGCCGGGACAGGGGTCACAGATACGCAGTATTTT	CSVAGTGVTDTQYF
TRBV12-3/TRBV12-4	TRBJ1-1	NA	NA	TGTGCCAGCACCATGGGGGGCACTGAAGCTTTCTTT	CASTMGGTEAFF
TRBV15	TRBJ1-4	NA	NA	TGTGCCACCAGACGGGTTACTGGGAGTGAAAAACTGTTTTTT	CATRRVTGSEKLFF
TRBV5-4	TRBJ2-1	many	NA	TGTGCCAGCAGCTCCCGAGGGGGAGGGTCCTACAATGAGCAGTTCTTC	CASSSRGGGSYNEQFF
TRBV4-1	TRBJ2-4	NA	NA	TGCGCCAGCAGCCAAGAATCAGTAGCCAAAAACATTCAGTACTTC	CASSQESVAKNIQYF
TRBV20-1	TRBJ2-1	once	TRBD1	TGCAGTGCCCCGACAGGGGGCAATGAGCAGTTCTTC	CSAPTGGNEQFF
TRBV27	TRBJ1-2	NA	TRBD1	TGTGCCAGCAGTCCCAGGACAGGGGGCGCTTCGAGGAGCTATGGCTACACCTTC	CASSPRTGGASRSYGYTF
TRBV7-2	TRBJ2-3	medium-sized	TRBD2	TGTGCCACAAAGCGGGGGCCTTACACAGATACGCAGTATTTT	CATKRGPYTDTQYF
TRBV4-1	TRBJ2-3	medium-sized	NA	TGCGCCAGCAGCCAATTCCCCGAGAGGTTTTCCACAGATACGCAGTATTTT	CASSQFPERFSTDTQYF
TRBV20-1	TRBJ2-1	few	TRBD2	TGCAGTGCTCCAAGCGCTAGCGGGGGTAATGAGCAGTTCTTC	CSAPSASGGNEQFF
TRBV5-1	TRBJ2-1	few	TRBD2	TGCGCCAGCAGCTTTAGCGTAGCGGGATACAATGAGCAGTTCTTC	CASSFSVAGYNEQFF
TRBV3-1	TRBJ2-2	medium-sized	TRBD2	TGTGCCAGCAGCCCCTCTGTGGGGACTAGGGAACCCGGGGAGCTGTTTTTT	CASSPSVGTREPGELFF
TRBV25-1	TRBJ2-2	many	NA	TGTGCCAGCAGTCCCCGGGGCGGGGACACCGGGGAGCTGTTTTTT	CASSPRGGDTGELFF
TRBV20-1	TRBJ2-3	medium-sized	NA	TGCAGTGCTAGTAGTAACAGAGGCACAGATACGCAGTATTTT	CSASSNRGTDTQYF
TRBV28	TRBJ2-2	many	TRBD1	TGTGCCAGCAGTTCCATCTCAGGGGGCGCGAACACCGGGGAGCTGTTTTTT	CASSSISGGANTGELFF